The TCR beta chain described here comes from a study of regulatory T cells in long-lasting Graves disease. As for this clonotype: Its antigen is not known.

CDR1 is MDHEN, CDR2 SYDVKM, per germline. With V trimmed by 3 bases and J by 3 bases, 8 bases remained unmatched. There are 18 residues in the CDR3. Time point denoted: newly diagnosed GD, antithyroid drugs for less than 3 months. After RNA was extracted from PBMCs, the TCR library was made from it. TCR beta libraries were built with iRepertoire HTBI primers and Arm-PCR of CDR3 regions. TCRdb used MiXCR to reprocess the multiplex PCR reads, holding one entry per CDR3 protein. The table has approximately 480,000 distinct CDR3 sequences, about 17% seen once; the top ten hold 12%. Overall study results and limits: Persistent Graves' patients possessed reduced TCR diversity relative to recently diagnosed ones.

These same records also appear under a second study, on T cells in Graves' hyperthyroidism and ophthalmopathy. This second study notes: Graves' hyperthyroidism was deemed stable absent ophthalmopathy progression within 18 months. Among clonotypes expanded in thyroid above 0.001, most were also found in blood.

This chain joins TRBV28 and TRBJ2-1; 13 nucleotides line up with TRBD2. The origin of this receptor is a man in his forties or fifties with Graves disease. The specimen was peripheral blood mononuclear cells (PBMCs), collected at new diagnosis, from a patient treated with antithyroid drugs. DNA for the CDR3: TGTGCCAGCAGTTTGGCCACTAGCGGGAGGGCCTACTACAATGAGCAGTTCTTC. It yields the protein CASSLATSGRAYYNEQFF.